Below are 6 T cell receptor beta chains sequenced from a single sample in a study of cytomegalovirus exposure and HLA in healthy donors. 60 Vbeta and 13 Jbeta primers were used in PCR. Profiled with immunoSEQ multiplex PCR; TCRdb holds only in-frame clones, not every one. The sample holds under 200,000 clones, around 80% seen once. Sequences were obtained from PBMCs. The receptor set was obtained from a woman in her 50s in good health and CMV-seronegative.

The V call is TRBV7-6, the J call TRBJ2-2; 11 bases line up with TRBD2. Germline V gene lookup returns CDR1 SGHVS and CDR2 FNYEAQ. Trimming cost V 4 bases and J 4 bases; bases outside gene matches: 11. This CDR3 spans 18 amino acids. The CDR3 DNA reads TGTGCCAGCAGCTCTCTAGCGGGGGGTGCTCTAGCCACCGGGGAGCTGTTTTTT. This encodes CASSSLAGGALATGELFF.

The V gene is TRBV28, the J gene TRBJ1-5; D unclear. The CDR3 runs 15 residues. Germline V lookup: CDR1 MDHEN, CDR2 SYDVKM. Trimming took 2 bases from V and 3 from J, leaving 11 bases between them. This CDR3 reads CASSLPASYNQPQHF. As DNA, the CDR3 is TGTGCCAGCAGTTTACCCGCCAGTTACAATCAGCCCCAGCATTTT.

V usage is TRBV5-1 and J usage is TRBJ1-4; 7 bases align to TRBD1. The ends lost 4 bases at V and 4 bases at J; junction bases unmatched: 7. This CDR3 is built from 15 residues. Germline-derived CDR1 and CDR2 are SGHRS and YFSETQ. The CDR3 loop is CASSRDSSFNEKLFF. CDR3 bases: TGCGCCAGCAGCCGGGACAGTAGCTTTAATGAAAAACTGTTTTTT. Combining the CDR3 with reference TRBV5-1 and TRBJ1-4 gives the whole variable domain KAGVTQTPRYLIKTRGQQVTLSCSPISGHRSVSWYQQTPGQGLQFLFEYFSETQRNKGNFPGRFSGRQFSNSRSEMNVSTLELGDSALYLCASSRDSSFNEKLFFGSGTQLSVL.

The rearrangement links TRBV27 to TRBJ2-5; possible D gene TRBD1, 6 bases. Trimming removed 5 bases from V and 4 bases from J, with 11 bases in between. Germline-derived CDR1 and CDR2 are MNHEY and SMNVEV (reference sequence). The CDR3 totals 13 residues. The CDR3 coding sequence is TGTGCCAGCAGTGGAACAGGGAGAGAGACCCAGTACTTC. Its protein product is CASSGTGRETQYF.

This rearrangement joins TRBV6-1 to TRBJ2-1; TRBD2 aligns across 10 bases. The CDR3 runs to 15 residues. The ends lost 5 bases at V and 6 bases at J; junction bases unmatched: 7. Per the germline V gene, CDR1 is MNHNS and CDR2 is SASEGT. CDR3: CASSSLAGVSNEQFF. CDR3 nucleotides: TGTGCCAGCAGTTCCCTAGCGGGAGTCTCCAATGAGCAGTTCTTC.

For the CDR3, the DNA is TGCAGCGTTTCTAGACTAGCGGGAGCGGCAGAGACCCAGTACTTC. It specifies CSVSRLAGAAETQYF. This chain joins TRBV29-1 and TRBJ2-5; TRBD2 matches at 12 bases. V shed 5 bases and J 4 bases; nucleotides not matched to a gene: 8. Germline V lookup: CDR1 SQVTM, CDR2 ANQGSEA. The CDR3 consists of 15 residues.